This TCR beta chain was sequenced during a study of blood T cell repertoires in COVID-19. Study in general: From the United States, Italy and Spain came samples of acute and convalescent COVID-19. T cells, B-cell-depleted T cells, or PBMCs supplied cDNA or gDNA.

Germline CDR1 is SGHTA and CDR2 is FQGTGA. This CDR3 is built from 15 residues. Germline trimming cut 5 bases from V and 7 bases from J; bases unmatched to any gene: 9. As handled by the study authors: For nucleated cells, counts were estimated from reference gene primer amplification. The table came from immunoSEQ multiplex PCR; TCRdb's copy has only in-frame clones and leaves some out. The V and J calls and clone size were taken over from that table, and D and trimming were inferred from the DNA. The sample carries about 280,000 clones, around 86% recorded once. The sequenced sample was peripheral blood. The chain employs TRBV7-3 and TRBJ2-1, with TRBD1 identical over 9 bases. The source is a man aged 40-50 years with active or convalescent COVID-19. This CDR3 reads CASSAGQGYGNEQFF. In nucleotides, the CDR3 is TGTGCCAGCAGCGCCGGACAGGGGTATGGGAATGAGCAGTTCTTC.